Here is one TCR beta chain with its context. Antigen specificity is unknown. The data were taken from a study of T-cell reconstitution after alpha-beta-depleted transplantation in children. Study-wide results and limits: At around two months after transplant, the alpha-beta T cells were reportedly derived from several hundred expanded clones that came from non-depleted graft cells. There were some patients whose high TCRbeta diversity at day 60 came from surviving recipient T cells and thymic progenitors.

CDR1 is SGHRS and CDR2 is YFSETQ in the germline V gene. There are 14 residues in the CDR3. V lost 3 bases and J 10 bases, leaving 19 bases between the germline ends. TCRbeta library construction was performed incorporating unique molecular identifiers. MiXCR was run by TCRdb on the PCR reads, yielding one entry per CDR3 protein. The data hold about a million distinct CDR3 sequences, with roughly 29% observed a single time. The sequence derives from a boy in the first two years of life who had a stem cell transplant for SCID, so the T cells may come from the graft donor. The specimen comprised PBMCs, mostly from graft donor cells, sampled 360 days after TCRalphabeta/CD19-depleted stem cell transplant. The J gene is TRBJ1-1, the V gene TRBV5-1, with D possibly being TRBD1 (5 bases). The CDR3 loop is CASSSDSPGRRAFF. The CDR3 bases are TGCGCCAGCAGCTCCGATTCTCCGGGACGCAGAGCTTTCTTT. The entire variable domain, with the rest obtained from reference TRBV5-1 and TRBJ1-1, is as follows: KAGVTQTPRYLIKTRGQQVTLSCSPISGHRSVSWYQQTPGQGLQFLFEYFSETQRNKGNFPGRFSGRQFSNSRSEMNVSTLELGDSALYLCASSSDSPGRRAFFGQGTRLTVV.